This T cell receptor (beta chain) was retrieved from a study of cytomegalovirus exposure and HLA in healthy donors. On the study more broadly: Tens of millions of unique TCRs from HLA-typed donors made up an early data release. Broader study findings: Later analysis identified 15,000 to 20,000 TCR beta sequences associated with HLA alleles, using a false discovery rate threshold of 0.05. A later analysis, which compared TCR beta chains of equal frequency, found the HLA-associated ones more clonally expanded.

Note on this clone: Its antigen is still unknown.

The PCR had 60 Vbeta and 13 Jbeta primers. Sequencing was performed with immunoSEQ multiplex PCR; in TCRdb, only in-frame clones are kept and a portion is missing. The sample has about 180,000 clones; around four fifths are singletons. This CDR3 has 13 residues. The V end lost 3 bases, the J end lost 4 bases, and 10 bases lay between the germline ends. Germline loops: CDR1 GTSNPN, CDR2 SVGIG (reference sequence). Material for sequencing was PBMCs. The gene calls are TRBV30 and TRBJ2-1; a possible D gene is TRBD2 (6 bases). The TCR was taken from a man aged 18-30 years in good health and CMV-seronegative. The chain's CDR3 is CAWSHGTYNEQFF. The CDR3 DNA reads as TGTGCCTGGAGCCACGGGACTTACAATGAGCAGTTCTTC.